This T cell receptor (beta chain) comes out of a study of blood T cell repertoires in COVID-19. Turning to the study itself: Italy, Spain and the United States were the sources of the convalescent and acute COVID-19 samples. T cells, B-cell-depleted T cells, or PBMCs provided the cDNA or gDNA that served as material.

The CDR3 sequence is 14 residues long. The junction had 2 bases not matched to a gene; V was cut back by 5 bases and J by 0 bases. In germline, CDR1 is MNHEY, CDR2 SVGAGI. Original methodology: Reference gene primer amplification yielded estimated nucleated cell counts. Sequenced by immunoSEQ multiplex PCR; TCRdb stores in-frame clones only, minus some. V and J calls and clone size are those listed in that table; D and trimming were worked out from the DNA. Of about 81,000 clones listed, more than 75% are singletons. The chain combines TRBV6-5 with TRBJ1-1, with 8 bases that match TRBD1. The material sequenced was peripheral blood. This clonotype was obtained from a human donor in a cohort sampled during active COVID-19. CDR3 sequence reads: CASSRQGMNTEAFF. CDR3 nucleotides: TGTGCCAGCAGTCGACAGGGGATGAACACTGAAGCTTTCTTT.